This TCR beta chain appears in the sequencing data of a study of T-cell reconstitution after alpha-beta-depleted transplantation in children. The table lists this clonotype with many counts. Its antigen is unidentified. Unique molecular identifiers were incorporated into the prepared TCRbeta library. TCRdb re-derived calls from the PCR reads in MiXCR, one entry per CDR3 protein. The data contain 140,000 or so distinct CDR3 sequences, about 9% of them singletons. Germline loops: CDR1 SGHKS, CDR2 YYEKEE (reference sequence). Trimming stripped 1 base from V and 8 bases from J, with 15 bases between. The CDR3 covers 15 residues. Findings and limits, study-wide: The origin of alpha-beta T cells about two months after transplant was reportedly several hundred expanded graft clones.

V is TRBV5-5 and J is TRBJ1-4; the D gene is possibly TRBD1 (6 bases). This clonotype was sampled from a female patient aged 2 to 10 who had a stem cell transplant for congenital amegakaryocytic thrombocytopenia, so the T cells may come from the graft donor. The input for sequencing was PBMCs, mostly from graft donor cells, taken 180 days after TCRalphabeta/CD19-depleted stem cell transplant. CDR3 residues: CASSLLQGGIEKLFF. DNA for the CDR3: TGTGCCAGCAGCTTGCTACAGGGCGGGATCGAAAAACTGTTTTTT.